This T cell receptor beta chain was captured by sequencing in a study of OX40 agonist ivuxolimab in advanced cancers. The germline V gene has CDR1 SGHTA and CDR2 FQGNSA. J lost 3 bases, V lost 5 bases, and 8 bases had no gene match. The CDR3 has 17 amino acids. Using immunoSEQ multiplex PCR, the repertoire was profiled, and TCRdb retains in-frame clones only, with some absent. The table has 20,000 to 25,000 clones, around 79% seen once. Patients were ineligible given autoimmune disease history or systemic immunosuppression. The material sequenced was CD4+ or CD8+ T cells sorted from blood, taken in a trial of the OX40 agonist ivuxolimab. This chain links TRBV7-2 with TRBJ2-2; 11 bases agree with TRBD2. This receptor was identified in an adult with an advanced solid tumor such as melanoma, head and neck, liver or kidney cancer. CDR3 region: CASSQHTSGGDTGELFF. The CDR3, as DNA: TGTGCCAGCAGCCAACACACTAGCGGGGGTGACACCGGGGAGCTGTTTTTT.